The next 16 T cell receptor beta chains were all read from a single sample in a study of technical replicates of blood from four donors. Data came from immunoSEQ multiplex PCR; TCRdb stores just in-frame clones and leaves some out. The sample includes 95,000 or so clones, approximately 96% of them seen just once. The source material was T cells isolated from PBMCs. These TCRs come from a human donor in good health.

CDR3 protein: CASSIRYTSTGELFF. The CDR3 DNA follows: TGTGCCAGTAGTATTCGATACACCTCTACCGGGGAGCTGTTTTTT. The chain employs TRBV19 and TRBJ2-2; no clear D gene. Trimming removed 3 bases from V and 5 bases from J, with 13 bases in between. The CDR3 runs 15 residues. Germline CDR1 is LNHDA and CDR2 is SQIVND (reference sequence).

J is TRBJ2-4 and V is TRBV7-9; maybe TRBD1 (5 bases). Trimming stripped 4 bases from V and 3 bases from J, with 16 bases between. The CDR3 sequence is 16 residues long. Germline-derived CDR1 and CDR2 are SEHNR and FQNEAQ (reference sequence). For the CDR3, the DNA is TGTGCCAGCAGCTCCGAGACAGCGCAAGACAAAAACATTCAGTACTTC. Its translation is CASSSETAQDKNIQYF.

V is TRBV11-2 and J is TRBJ2-7, with TRBD1 identical over 9 bases. Germline assignment: CDR1 SGHAT and CDR2 FQNNGV. The CDR3 has 14 amino acids. V trimming: 4 bases; J trimming: 6 bases; junction bases outside the gene matches: 7. The CDR3 DNA reads TGTGCCAGCAGCTCTATTCGGGGACAGGGCGAGCAGTACTTC. It codes for CASSSIRGQGEQYF.

The chain couples TRBV4-2 to TRBJ2-2; D might be TRBD1 (5 bases). This CDR3 spans 15 amino acids. The germline V and J ends were trimmed by 0 bases and 7 bases, with 12 bases remaining between them. Germline CDR1 LGHNA, CDR2 YNFKEQ. Here the CDR3 reads CASSQDRVQDGELFF. CDR3 nucleotide sequence: TGTGCCAGCAGCCAAGACAGGGTCCAGGACGGGGAGCTGTTTTTT.

The chain uses TRBV7-2 and TRBJ2-1, with TRBD2 matching 7 bases. Trimming at V came to 5 bases and at J to 6 bases, leaving 10 bases not matched to a gene. The V gene's germline CDR1 is SGHTA and CDR2 FQGNSA. The CDR3 consists of 15 residues. CDR3: CASSAGLVKRNEQFF. CDR3 sequence (DNA): TGTGCCAGCAGCGCAGGACTAGTTAAACGCAATGAGCAGTTCTTC.

The CDR3 region has the DNA TGTGCCAGCGGGGGGGAGCCCTACCAAGAGACCCAGTACTTC. Translated: CASGGEPYQETQYF. This sequence joins TRBV6-5 and TRBJ2-5; 7 bases are a match to TRBD2. There are 14 residues in the CDR3. Losses at the gene ends were 8 bases for V and 0 bases for J; bases not matched to a gene: 6. CDR1 MNHEY and CDR2 SVGAGI come from the germline V gene.

This chain links TRBV6-5 with TRBJ2-7, with 7 bases lining up with TRBD1. V lost 5 bases, J lost 2 bases, and 3 bases stayed unmatched. In germline, CDR1 is MNHEY, CDR2 SVGAGI. The CDR3 is made up of 13 amino acids. The CDR3 DNA sequence: TGTGCCAGCAGTCCCGGGACAGCCTACGAGCAGTACTTC. This codes for CASSPGTAYEQYF.

This chain links TRBV11-2 with TRBJ2-2, with D maybe TRBD2 (5 bases). Germline V gene data show CDR1 as SGHAT and CDR2 as FQNNGV. V was pared by 2 bases and J by 6 bases, with 10 bases between. CDR3 length: 14 residues. Written as DNA, the CDR3 is TGTGCCAGCAGCTTATCGTGGGAGTCCGGGGAGCTGTTTTTT. Protein sequence: CASSLSWESGELFF.

The V and J genes are TRBV6-6 and TRBJ2-2; 8 nucleotides align to TRBD2. The CDR3 runs 12 residues. With V trimmed by 8 bases and J by 6 bases, 2 bases remained unmatched. Germline V gives CDR1 MNHNY, CDR2 SVGAGI (reference sequence). The CDR3 is CASRGGSGELFF. The CDR3 nucleotides are TGTGCCAGCCGGGGGGGATCCGGGGAGCTGTTTTTT.

The chain recombines TRBV19 with TRBJ2-1, with TRBD2 matching 12 bases. CDR1 is LNHDA and CDR2 is SQIVND in the germline V gene (reference sequence). Losses at the gene ends were 4 bases for V and 8 bases for J; bases not matched to a gene: 9. The CDR3 contains 16 residues. CDR3 loop: CASSTSTSGRIHEQFF. Here the CDR3 DNA reads TGTGCCAGTAGTACCTCGACTAGCGGGAGAATCCATGAGCAGTTCTTC.

The chain recombines TRBV19 with TRBJ1-3; 10 bases map to TRBD1. This CDR3 region has 14 residues. Trimming took 5 bases from V and 2 from J; bases not matched to a gene: 0. Germline values: CDR1 LNHDA, CDR2 SQIVND (reference sequence). In nucleotides, the CDR3 is TGTGCCAGTAGTGGACAGGGGGCTGGAAACACCATATATTTT. Translated, it gives CASSGQGAGNTIYF.

This clone was recorded only once. CDR3 amino acids: CASKLTASEQYF. The CDR3 nucleotides read TGCGCCAGCAAACTAACTGCATCCGAGCAGTACTTC. This chain links TRBV10-2 with TRBJ2-7; D is uncertain. The CDR3 extends over 12 amino acids. The V gene's germline CDR1 is WSHSY and CDR2 SAAADI. V was pared by 7 bases and J by 6 bases, with 13 bases between.

In its sample, this clone was seen once. This chain links TRBV10-3 with TRBJ1-2, with D unclear. Germline CDR1 and CDR2: ENHRY and SYGVKD. The CDR3 consists of 15 residues. The germline V and J ends were trimmed by 8 bases and 7 bases, with 23 bases remaining between them. In nucleotides, the CDR3 is TGTGCCATCGACGAAGAATGGGCAGGCCGCTTTGGCTACACCTTC. Amino acid sequence: CAIDEEWAGRFGYTF.

This clone is a singleton in its sample. The chain combines TRBV15 with TRBJ2-1; D remains unclear. The CDR3 has 14 residues. Germline V gives CDR1 LNHNV, CDR2 YYDKDF (reference sequence). The ends were cut back, 0 bases at V and 6 bases at J, with 9 bases in the middle. CDR3 DNA: TGTGCCACCAGCAGAGATCTTAACGGCAATGAGCAGTTCTTC. Protein: CATSRDLNGNEQFF.

This clone was seen more than once but under ten times. The rearrangement uses TRBV4-1 and TRBJ2-1, with D perhaps matching TRBD1 (5 bases). The V end was cut by 0 bases, the J end by 5 bases, with 11 bases between. Per the germline V gene, CDR1 is MGHRA and CDR2 is YSYEKL. The CDR3 runs 15 residues. CDR3 nucleotide sequence: TGCGCCAGCAGCCAAGAGGGGCTAACTAACAATGAGCAGTTCTTC. Encoded protein: CASSQEGLTNNEQFF.

This chain links TRBV7-2 with TRBJ1-3; D perhaps matches TRBD1 (6 bases). CDR1 and CDR2 from the germline V gene are SGHTA and FQGNSA. V dropped 1 base and J dropped 4 bases, with 11 bases sitting between them. The CDR3 extends over 15 amino acids. The CDR3 DNA follows: TGTGCCAGCAGCTTAGGCAGGGGTTCCGGAAACACCATATATTTT. It encodes CASSLGRGSGNTIYF.